This paragraph covers one T cell receptor beta chain sequence. The CDR3 consists of 16 residues. V shed 4 bases, J shed 5 bases, and the junction held 7 bases outside the gene matches. Germline V CDR1 and CDR2: LGHDT, YNNKEL (reference sequence). In the authors' methods: Nucleated cell number was recorded as an estimate derived from reference gene primer amplification. Profiling relied on immunoSEQ multiplex PCR, and the TCRdb table lists in-frame clones only, not all of them. Clonal size and the V and J genes are those of that table, whereas D and trimming came from the DNA. This sample carries 85,000 to 90,000 clones, around 80% of them seen once, and the ten largest clones take 10% to 12%. The record originates from a study of blood T cell repertoires in COVID-19. Whole-study context: Acute-phase and convalescent COVID-19 samples originated in the United States, Italy and Spain. Nucleic acid was either cDNA or gDNA, and it came from T cells, B-cell-depleted T cells, or PBMCs.

Sequencing was performed on peripheral blood. This TCR derives from a man between 70 and 80 years old with acute or convalescent COVID-19. J is TRBJ2-1 and V is TRBV3-1 (or the pseudogene TRBV3-2); 11 bases map to TRBD2. The CDR3 DNA follows: TGTGCCAGCAGCCTCACCACGGGACTAGCGGACAATGAGCAGTTCTTC. Translating it yields CASSLTTGLADNEQFF.